This T cell receptor (beta chain) was profiled in a study of early stage breast cancer tumors. Study overall: Of some 17 invasive breast tumors, twelve were hormone receptor-positive, HER2-negative. Among roughly twelve ER+/PR+/HER2- tumors, eight were ductal, four lobular. Regarding the study as a whole: Blood repertoires resembled normal breast more than tumor. Enriched TCRB sequences shared across patients were mostly commonly generated sequences.

This CDR3 is built from 15 residues. Trimming shortened V by 0 bases and J by 2 bases, and 8 bases separated the two germline ends. Germline V lookup: CDR1 SEHNR, CDR2 FQNEAQ (reference sequence). A note on this clone: Its antigen is not known.

Clones were read by immunoSEQ multiplex PCR, and TCRdb kept only the in-frame ones, dropping some. Of roughly 57,000 clones listed, about 93% are singletons. This TCR was recovered from a person in their 70s with breast cancer. Input material: blood. The chain combines TRBV7-9 with TRBJ1-3; D might be TRBD1 (5 bases). The DNA for the CDR3 is TGTGCCAGCAGCTTAGCGTTAGGGGCTGGAAACACCATATATTTT. Its translation is CASSLALGAGNTIYF.